This T cell receptor (beta chain) was captured in a study of blood T cells in healthy people across ages. Study results and limitations: Possibly confounding the expanded clonotype changes was the fact that donor CMV status was unknown.

The V gene end was trimmed by 5 bases and the J gene end by 0 bases; junction bases not matched to a gene: 1. CDR1 is MNHNY, CDR2 SVGAGI, per germline (reference sequence). The CDR3 runs 16 residues. Then a second PCR, running roughly 6 to 11 cycles, was carried out with a sample-barcoded 5' primer and a J-beta primer mix. Per sample, CDR3-containing paired-end reads numbered at least 2.5 million. TCRdb re-derived calls from the 5' RACE reads in MiXCR, one entry per CDR3 protein. The sample lists hundreds of thousands of distinct CDR3 sequences; about 53% were seen once. Notes on this clonotype: Its antigen is as yet unknown.

What was sequenced was blood. The receptor was isolated from a man aged 60 to 75 in good health. The genes are TRBV6-6 and TRBJ2-1; 13 bases are shared with TRBD2. CDR3 protein: CASSGTSGDSYNEQFF. The CDR3, as DNA: TGTGCCAGCAGTGGGACTAGCGGGGACTCCTACAATGAGCAGTTCTTC.